The rows below give T cell receptor beta chains drawn from one sample of a study of blood T cell repertoires in COVID-19. The table came from immunoSEQ multiplex PCR; TCRdb's copy has only in-frame clones and leaves some out. Counted here are hundreds of thousands of clones, approximately 86% occurring once; the ten biggest clones make up about 1.3%. Source material: peripheral blood. The receptors were sampled from an older man with acute or convalescent COVID-19. Each CDR3 is given with its conserved first and last residue. A D gene is named only where the DNA matches it firmly. Only part of the rows carry a size: once, few, many, or a class if the clone is expanded.

TRBV7-9	TRBJ2-7	NA	NA	12	TGTGCCAGCGCAAGACAGGCCTACGAGCAGTACTTC	CASARQAYEQYF
TRBV11-2	TRBJ1-4	NA	NA	14	TGTGCCAGCAGCCTCCGGGACATCAATGAAAAACTGTTTTTT	CASSLRDINEKLFF
TRBV5-1	TRBJ1-1	TRBD1	NA	16	TGCGCCAGCAGCCGGGTTGGACAGGGAGGAAGCACTGAAGCTTTCTTT	CASSRVGQGGSTEAFF
TRBV6-5	TRBJ1-2	NA	NA	12	TGTGCCAGCAGTTACTCGACAGGTGGCTACACCTTC	CASSYSTGGYTF
TRBV5-1	TRBJ2-3	NA	NA	15	TGCGCCAGCAGCTTGCTAGCGCGTATTACAGATACGCAGTATTTT	CASSLLARITDTQYF
TRBV3-1/TRBV3-2	TRBJ1-1	NA	NA	14	TGTGCCAGCAGCCTCGGACTGACGAACACTGAAGCTTTCTTT	CASSLGLTNTEAFF
TRBV10-2	TRBJ1-5	TRBD1	NA	16	TGCGCCAGCAGTCCGGGACAGGGGTATAGCAATCAGCCCCAGCATTTT	CASSPGQGYSNQPQHF
TRBV4-2	TRBJ2-5	TRBD1	NA	15	TGTGCCAGCAGCCACACAGGGGGCCCCCAAGAGACCCAGTACTTC	CASSHTGGPQETQYF
TRBV6-5	TRBJ1-1	NA	NA	13	TGTGCCAGCAGTCGCCAGCCGGGCACTGAAGCTTTCTTT	CASSRQPGTEAFF
TRBV18	TRBJ1-1	TRBD1	NA	16	TGTGCCAGCTCACCAATACTACAGGGGGTAAGCCCTGAAGCTTTCTTT	CASSPILQGVSPEAFF
TRBV6-5	TRBJ1-1	NA	NA	14	TGTGCCAGCAGTTACACTCGGGGGGACACTGAAGCTTTCTTT	CASSYTRGDTEAFF
TRBV6-6	TRBJ1-1	NA	NA	13	TGTGCCAGCAGTATGAACAGGGACACTGAAGCTTTCTTT	CASSMNRDTEAFF
TRBV19	TRBJ2-7	TRBD1	NA	16	TGTGCCAGTAGTATGTCCGGGACAGGGTCCTCCTACGAGCAGTACTTC	CASSMSGTGSSYEQYF
TRBV28	TRBJ1-3	TRBD1	NA	15	TGTGCCAGTAGGACAGGGGGCCTTTCTGGAAACACCATATATTTT	CASRTGGLSGNTIYF
TRBV6-5	TRBJ1-6	NA	NA	15	TGTGCCAGCAGTTCACCCCAGGGTTATAATTCACCCCTCCACTTT	CASSSPQGYNSPLHF
TRBV11-2	TRBJ2-2	NA	once	15	TGTGCCAGCAGCGCCACAGGGTCGAACACCGGGGAGCTGTTTTTT	CASSATGSNTGELFF
TRBV27	TRBJ1-5	NA	NA	17	TGTGCCAGCAGTTTAAGTTCTGGTGGCAGGGTGGGTCAGCCCCAGCATTTT	CASSLSSGGRVGQPQHF
TRBV7-9	TRBJ1-1	NA	NA	15	TGTGCCAGCAGCGCGGGGGGGACAATAAACACTGAAGCTTTCTTT	CASSAGGTINTEAFF
TRBV6-5	TRBJ2-1	TRBD2	NA	15	TGTGCCAGCAGGCCGGGACTAGGCGCCTCAAATGAGCAGTTCTTC	CASRPGLGASNEQFF
TRBV27	TRBJ2-7	NA	NA	16	TGTGCCAGCAGTTTATTGGGGGGGCGTACCTCCTACGAGCAGTACTTC	CASSLLGGRTSYEQYF
TRBV7-2	TRBJ1-5	NA	NA	15	TGTGCCAGCAGCTTAGCAATGACCCGAGGGCAGCCCCAGCATTTT	CASSLAMTRGQPQHF
TRBV7-2	TRBJ2-1	TRBD2	NA	16	TGTGCCAGCAGCTTAGTCGGTAGCGGGGTGGTCAATGAGCAGTTCTTC	CASSLVGSGVVNEQFF
TRBV4-2	TRBJ2-5	TRBD2	NA	16	TGTGCCAGCAGCCAAAACCAGCGGGGGGGCGGGGAGACCCAGTACTTC	CASSQNQRGGGETQYF
TRBV20-1	TRBJ2-7	NA	NA	11	TGCAGTGCTAGAGGGACAGTCGAGCAGTACTTC	CSARGTVEQYF
TRBV12-5	TRBJ2-1	NA	NA	12	TGTGCTAGTGGTCACTCGTACAATGAGCAGTTCTTC	CASGHSYNEQFF